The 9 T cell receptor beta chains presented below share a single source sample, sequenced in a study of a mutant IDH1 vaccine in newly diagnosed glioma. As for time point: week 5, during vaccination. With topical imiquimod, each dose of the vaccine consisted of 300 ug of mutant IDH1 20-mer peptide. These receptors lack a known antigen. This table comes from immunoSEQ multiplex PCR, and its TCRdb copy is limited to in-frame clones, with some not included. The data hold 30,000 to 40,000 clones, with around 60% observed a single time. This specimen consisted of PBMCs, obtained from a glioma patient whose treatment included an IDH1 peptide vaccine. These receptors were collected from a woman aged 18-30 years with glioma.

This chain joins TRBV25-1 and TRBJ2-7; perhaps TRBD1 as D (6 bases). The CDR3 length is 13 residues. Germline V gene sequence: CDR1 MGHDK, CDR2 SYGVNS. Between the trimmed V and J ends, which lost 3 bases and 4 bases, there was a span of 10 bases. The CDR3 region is CASSEGAPYEQYF. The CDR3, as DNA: TGTGCCAGCAGTGAGGGGGCCCCTTACGAGCAGTACTTC.

CDR3 DNA sequence: TGTGCCAGCAGGAGAGGGGGCTCCTCCTACAATGAGCAGTTCTTC. This translates into CASRRGGSSYNEQFF. This sequence joins TRBV2 and TRBJ2-1, with 7 bases that match TRBD1. The CDR3 contains 15 residues. V dropped 6 bases and J dropped 0; count of bases not matched to a gene: 5. Per the germline V gene, CDR1 is SNHLY and CDR2 is FYNNEI.

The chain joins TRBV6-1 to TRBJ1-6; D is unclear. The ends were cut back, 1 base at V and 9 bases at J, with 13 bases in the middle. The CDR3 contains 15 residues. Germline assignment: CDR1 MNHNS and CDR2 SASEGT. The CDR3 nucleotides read TGTGCCAGCAGTGAAGGGTGGGAGGTCGGTTCACCCCTCCACTTT. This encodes CASSEGWEVGSPLHF.

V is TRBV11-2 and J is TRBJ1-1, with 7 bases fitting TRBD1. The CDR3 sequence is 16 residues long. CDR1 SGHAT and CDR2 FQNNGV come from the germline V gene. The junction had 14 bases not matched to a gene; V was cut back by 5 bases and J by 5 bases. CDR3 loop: CASSETAGQTWTEAFF. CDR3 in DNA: TGTGCCAGCAGCGAAACAGCGGGACAGACATGGACTGAAGCTTTCTTT.

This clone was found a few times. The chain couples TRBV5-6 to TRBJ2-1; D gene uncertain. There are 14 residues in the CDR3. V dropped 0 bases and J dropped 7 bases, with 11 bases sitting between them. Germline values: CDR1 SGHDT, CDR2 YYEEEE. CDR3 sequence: CASSLGSVSNEQFF. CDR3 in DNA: TGTGCCAGCAGCTTGGGATCTGTTTCGAATGAGCAGTTCTTC.

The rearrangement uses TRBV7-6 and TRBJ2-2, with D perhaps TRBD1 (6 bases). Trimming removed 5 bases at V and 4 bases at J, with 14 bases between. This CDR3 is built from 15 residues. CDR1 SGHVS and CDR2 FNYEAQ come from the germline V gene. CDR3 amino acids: CASSATGSRTGELFF. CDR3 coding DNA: TGTGCCAGCAGCGCTACAGGGTCACGCACCGGGGAGCTGTTTTTT.

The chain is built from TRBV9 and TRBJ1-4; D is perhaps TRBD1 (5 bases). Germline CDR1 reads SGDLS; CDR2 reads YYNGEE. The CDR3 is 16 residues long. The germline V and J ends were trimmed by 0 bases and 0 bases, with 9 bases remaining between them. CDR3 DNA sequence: TGTGCCAGCAGCGTAGGCGGAGGGGCAACTAATGAAAAACTGTTTTTT. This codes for CASSVGGGATNEKLFF.

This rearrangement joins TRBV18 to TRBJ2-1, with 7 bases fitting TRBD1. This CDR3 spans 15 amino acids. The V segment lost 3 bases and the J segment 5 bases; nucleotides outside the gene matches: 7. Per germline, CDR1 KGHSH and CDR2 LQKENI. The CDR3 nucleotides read TGTGCCAGCTCACCCTACAGGGGCCGGGACAATGAGCAGTTCTTC. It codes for CASSPYRGRDNEQFF.

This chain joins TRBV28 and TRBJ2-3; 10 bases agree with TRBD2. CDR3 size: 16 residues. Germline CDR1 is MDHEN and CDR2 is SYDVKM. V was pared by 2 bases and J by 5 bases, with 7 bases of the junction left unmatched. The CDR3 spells CASSLSVLAGRDTQYF. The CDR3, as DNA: TGTGCCAGCAGTTTAAGCGTACTAGCGGGGAGAGATACGCAGTATTTT.